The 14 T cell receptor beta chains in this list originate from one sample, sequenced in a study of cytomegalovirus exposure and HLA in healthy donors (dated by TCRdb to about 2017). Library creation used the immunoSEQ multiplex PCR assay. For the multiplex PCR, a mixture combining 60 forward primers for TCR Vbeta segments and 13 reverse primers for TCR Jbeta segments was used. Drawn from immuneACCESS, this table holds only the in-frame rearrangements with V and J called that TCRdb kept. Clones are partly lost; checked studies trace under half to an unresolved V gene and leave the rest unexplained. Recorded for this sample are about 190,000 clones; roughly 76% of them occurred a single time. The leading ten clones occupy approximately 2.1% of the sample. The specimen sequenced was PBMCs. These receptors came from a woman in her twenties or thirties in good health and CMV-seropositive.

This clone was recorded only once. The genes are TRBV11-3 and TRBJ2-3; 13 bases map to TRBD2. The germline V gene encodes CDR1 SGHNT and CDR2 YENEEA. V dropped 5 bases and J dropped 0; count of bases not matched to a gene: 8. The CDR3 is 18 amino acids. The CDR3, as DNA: TGTGCCAGCAGCCTTGGGACTAGCGGGGACACTAGCACAGATACGCAGTATTTT. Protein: CASSLGTSGDTSTDTQYF.

This CDR3 reads CASSLIGPGQGTFF. Written as DNA, the CDR3 is TGTGCCAGCAGCTTAATAGGCCCGGGACAGGGGACTTTCTTT. This sequence joins TRBV7-9 and TRBJ1-1; 10 bases are shared with TRBD1. Germline loops: CDR1 SEHNR, CDR2 FQNEAQ (reference sequence). The ends lost 2 bases at V and 12 bases at J; junction bases unmatched: 9. The CDR3 extends over 14 amino acids. Complete variable domain (other parts from reference TRBV7-9 and TRBJ1-1): DTGVSQNPRHKITKRGQNVTFRCDPISEHNRLYWYRQTLGQGPEFLTYFQNEAQLEKSRLLSDRFSAERPKGSFSTLEIQRTEQGDSAMYLCASSLIGPGQGTFFGQGTRLTVV.

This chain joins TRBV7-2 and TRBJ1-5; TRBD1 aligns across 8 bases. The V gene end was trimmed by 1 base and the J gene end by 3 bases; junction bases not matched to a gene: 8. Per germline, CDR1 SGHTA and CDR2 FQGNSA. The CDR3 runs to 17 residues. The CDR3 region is CASSLVGQGANNQPQHF. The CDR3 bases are TGTGCCAGCAGCTTAGTCGGGCAGGGGGCTAACAATCAGCCCCAGCATTTT.

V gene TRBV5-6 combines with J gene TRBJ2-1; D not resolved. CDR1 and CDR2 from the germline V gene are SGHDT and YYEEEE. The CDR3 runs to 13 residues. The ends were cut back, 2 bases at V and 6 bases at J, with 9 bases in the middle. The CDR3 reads CASSFQLVNEQFF. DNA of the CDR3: TGTGCCAGCAGCTTTCAACTGGTCAATGAGCAGTTCTTC.

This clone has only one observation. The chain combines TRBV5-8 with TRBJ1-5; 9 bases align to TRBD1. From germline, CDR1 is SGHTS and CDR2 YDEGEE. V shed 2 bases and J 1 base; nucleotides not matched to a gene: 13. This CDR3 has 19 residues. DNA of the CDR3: TGTGCCAGCAGCTTCGTATGGGACAGGGTGCTTTTAAGCAATCAGCCCCAGCATTTT. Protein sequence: CASSFVWDRVLLSNQPQHF.

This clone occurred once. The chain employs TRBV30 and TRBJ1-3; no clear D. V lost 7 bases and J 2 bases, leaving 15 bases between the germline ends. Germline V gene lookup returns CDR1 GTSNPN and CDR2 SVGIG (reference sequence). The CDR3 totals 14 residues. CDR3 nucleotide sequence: TGTGCCTCCACCATGGTAGATACTGGAAACACCATATATTTT. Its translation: CASTMVDTGNTIYF.

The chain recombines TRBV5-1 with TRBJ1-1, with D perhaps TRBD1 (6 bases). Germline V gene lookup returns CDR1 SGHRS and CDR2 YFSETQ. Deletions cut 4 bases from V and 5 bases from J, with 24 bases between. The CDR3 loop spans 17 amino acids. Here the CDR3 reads CASSRGAVLLASTEAFF. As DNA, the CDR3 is TGCGCCAGCAGCCGGGGGGCAGTCCTATTGGCGAGTACTGAAGCTTTCTTT.

In nucleotides, the CDR3 is TGTGCCAGCTCACCAACTGATAGCAATCAGCCCCAGCATTTT. This gives the protein CASSPTDSNQPQHF. J is TRBJ1-5 and V is TRBV18; no firm D call. CDR1 is KGHSH and CDR2 is LQKENI in the germline V gene. This CDR3 spans 14 amino acids. Trimming removed 2 bases from V and 0 bases from J, with 5 bases in between. Full variable domain (remainder filled in from reference TRBV18 and TRBJ1-5): NAGVMQNPRHLVRRRGQEARLRCSPMKGHSHVYWYRQLPEEGLKFMVYLQKENIIDESGMPKERFSAEFPKEGPSILRIQQVVRGDSAAYFCASSPTDSNQPQHFGDGTRLSIL.

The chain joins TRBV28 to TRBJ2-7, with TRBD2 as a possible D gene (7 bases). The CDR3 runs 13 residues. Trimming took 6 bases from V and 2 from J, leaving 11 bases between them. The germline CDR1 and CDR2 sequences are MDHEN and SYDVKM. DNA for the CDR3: TGTGCCAGCAGAAGGGGGGGAGCCTACGAGCAGTACTTC. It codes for CASRRGGAYEQYF.

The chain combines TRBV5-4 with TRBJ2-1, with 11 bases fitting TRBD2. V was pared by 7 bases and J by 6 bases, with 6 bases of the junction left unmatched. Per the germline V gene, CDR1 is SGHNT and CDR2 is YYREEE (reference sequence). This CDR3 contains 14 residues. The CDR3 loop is CASLLAGGGNEQFF. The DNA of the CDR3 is TGTGCCAGCCTTCTAGCGGGAGGTGGCAATGAGCAGTTCTTC. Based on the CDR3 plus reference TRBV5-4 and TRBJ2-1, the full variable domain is ETGVTQSPTHLIKTRGQQVTLRCSSQSGHNTVSWYQQALGQGPQFIFQYYREEENGRGNFPPRFSGLQFPNYSSELNVNALELDDSALYLCASLLAGGGNEQFFGPGTRLTVL.

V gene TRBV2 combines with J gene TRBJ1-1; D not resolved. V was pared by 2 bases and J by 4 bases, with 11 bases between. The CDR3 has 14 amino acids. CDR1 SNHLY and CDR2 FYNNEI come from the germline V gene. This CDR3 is CASSETRVGTEAFF. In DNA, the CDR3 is TGTGCCAGCAGTGAAACGAGGGTCGGCACTGAAGCTTTCTTT.

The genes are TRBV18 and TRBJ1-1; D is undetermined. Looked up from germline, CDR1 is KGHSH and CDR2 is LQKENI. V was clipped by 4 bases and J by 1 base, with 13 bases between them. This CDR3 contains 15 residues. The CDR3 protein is CASSLNTNPNTEAFF. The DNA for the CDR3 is TGTGCCAGCTCACTTAACACCAACCCGAACACTGAAGCTTTCTTT.

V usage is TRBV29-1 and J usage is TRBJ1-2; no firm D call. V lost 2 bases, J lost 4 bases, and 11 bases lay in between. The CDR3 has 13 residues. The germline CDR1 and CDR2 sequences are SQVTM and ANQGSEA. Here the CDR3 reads CSVEPQRGYGYTF. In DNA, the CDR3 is TGCAGCGTTGAACCACAAAGAGGCTATGGCTACACCTTC.

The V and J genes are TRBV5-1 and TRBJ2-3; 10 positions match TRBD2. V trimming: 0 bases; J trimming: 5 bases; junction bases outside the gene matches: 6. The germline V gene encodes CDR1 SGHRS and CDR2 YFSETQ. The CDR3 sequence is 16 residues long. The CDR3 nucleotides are TGCGCCAGCAGCTTGGGCAGCGGGGGGGCCGGAGATACGCAGTATTTT. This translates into CASSLGSGGAGDTQYF.